The 17 T cell receptor beta chains listed next were all sequenced from one sample in a study of cytomegalovirus exposure and HLA in healthy donors. 60 Vbeta and 13 Jbeta primers were used in PCR. This table comes from immunoSEQ multiplex PCR, and its TCRdb copy is limited to in-frame clones, with some not included. Among roughly 120,000 clones listed, around two thirds were seen once. The specimen sequenced was PBMCs. All receptors derive from a woman in her thirties or forties in good health and CMV-seropositive.

This clone appeared a few times. The chain has TRBV11-2 and TRBJ2-3; 9 nucleotides agree with TRBD2. The CDR3 has 15 amino acids. CDR1 and CDR2 (germline): SGHAT, FQNNGV. The J segment lost 6 bases and the V segment lost 5 bases, leaving 9 bases of the junction unmatched. CDR3 amino acids: CASSALAGPRDTQYF. The CDR3 bases are TGTGCCAGCAGCGCACTAGCGGGCCCCCGGGATACGCAGTATTTT.

V is TRBV19 and J is TRBJ2-7, with a possible D match to TRBD2 (5 bases). Trimming removed 10 bases at V and 4 bases at J, with 14 bases between. The CDR3 runs 12 residues. Germline loops: CDR1 LNHDA, CDR2 SQIVND (reference sequence). Written as DNA, the CDR3 is TGTGCCACCACGAACGGGGTTTACGAGCAGTACTTC. Protein sequence: CATTNGVYEQYF.

The CDR3 coding sequence is TGTGCCACCAGACAGGGGGCGGACACCGGGGAGCTGTTTTTT. Translating it yields CATRQGADTGELFF. The V and J genes are TRBV15 and TRBJ2-2; TRBD1 matches at 9 bases. Trimming removed 6 bases from V and 3 bases from J; junction bases left unmatched: 2. The length of the CDR3 is 14 residues. Germline-derived CDR1 and CDR2 are LNHNV and YYDKDF (reference sequence).

This sequence joins TRBV18 and TRBJ2-1; the D is unclear. V was cut by 1 base and J by 5 bases, with 9 bases left in between. Germline V gene lookup returns CDR1 KGHSH and CDR2 LQKENI. The CDR3 length is 14 residues. In DNA, the CDR3 is TGTGCCAGCTCACCACGCACGGTCGACAATGAGCAGTTCTTC. Translating gives CASSPRTVDNEQFF. Using reference TRBV18 and TRBJ2-1 for the parts outside the CDR3, the full variable domain is NAGVMQNPRHLVRRRGQEARLRCSPMKGHSHVYWYRQLPEEGLKFMVYLQKENIIDESGMPKERFSAEFPKEGPSILRIQQVVRGDSAAYFCASSPRTVDNEQFFGPGTRLTVL.

This chain links TRBV14 with TRBJ2-7; maybe TRBD2 (6 bases). The germline V gene encodes CDR1 SGHDN and CDR2 FVKESK. Trimming stripped 0 bases from V and 0 bases from J, with 9 bases between. The CDR3 loop spans 15 amino acids. The CDR3 region has the DNA TGTGCCAGCAGCCAAGAGCTAGCGAGCTCCTACGAGCAGTACTTC. It specifies CASSQELASSYEQYF.

V usage is TRBV15 and J usage is TRBJ1-3; D perhaps matches TRBD1 (5 bases). The germline V and J ends were trimmed by 9 bases and 0 bases, with 15 bases remaining between them. Germline-derived CDR1 and CDR2 are LNHNV and YYDKDF (reference sequence). CDR3 size: 15 residues. As DNA, the CDR3 is TGTGCCACTACACGGGGGATTGACTCTGGAAACACCATATATTTT. Translating gives CATTRGIDSGNTIYF.

This clone has only a few counts. This chain connects TRBV28 to TRBJ2-2; 9 bases line up with TRBD1. V was pared by 5 bases and J by 13 bases, with 20 bases of the junction left unmatched. The CDR3 consists of 17 residues. CDR1 MDHEN and CDR2 SYDVKM come from the germline V gene. CDR3 sequence (DNA): TGTGCCAGCAGTCTCCCCGGCGGGACAGGGTCCCTGGAGGGGCTGTTTTTT. Protein: CASSLPGGTGSLEGLFF.

This clone was recorded once. The V gene is TRBV5-4, the J gene TRBJ2-5, with 9 bases identical to TRBD2. The germline gives CDR1 SGHNT, CDR2 YYREEE (reference sequence). This CDR3 comprises 16 residues. The ends lost 4 bases at V and 0 bases at J; junction bases unmatched: 7. CDR3 coding DNA: TGTGCCAGCAGCGAACCCGGACTAGCGTACCAAGAGACCCAGTACTTC. Amino acids: CASSEPGLAYQETQYF. The full variable domain, completed using reference TRBV5-4 and TRBJ2-5, is ETGVTQSPTHLIKTRGQQVTLRCSSQSGHNTVSWYQQALGQGPQFIFQYYREEENGRGNFPPRFSGLQFPNYSSELNVNALELDDSALYLCASSEPGLAYQETQYFGPGTRLLVL.

This chain's CDR3 is CASSLRQIYEQYF. The DNA of the CDR3 is TGTGCCAGCAGCTTAAGACAGATCTACGAGCAGTACTTC. The chain recombines TRBV7-8 with TRBJ2-7, with D tentatively TRBD1 (5 bases). Germline values: CDR1 SGHVS, CDR2 FQNEAQ. Trimming took off 2 bases at V and 3 bases at J, with 8 bases between the two ends. The length of the CDR3 is 13 residues. The variable domain in full, completed from reference TRBV7-8 and TRBJ2-7, reads GAGVSQSPRYKVAKRGQDVALRCDPISGHVSLFWYQQALGQGPEFLTYFQNEAQLDKSGLPSDRFFAERPEGSVSTLKIQRTQQEDSAVYLCASSLRQIYEQYFGPGTRLTVT.

This clone was counted a few times. V gene TRBV9 combines with J gene TRBJ2-7; D is possibly TRBD2 (6 bases). The CDR3 contains 13 residues. Germline loops: CDR1 SGDLS, CDR2 YYNGEE. V shed 7 bases and J shed 6 bases, with 17 bases lying between them. For the CDR3, the DNA is TGTGCCAGCGGGGGGATTCGACTCGGCGAGCAGTACTTC. Translation gives CASGGIRLGEQYF.

This clone was observed a handful of times. CDR3 region: CASSLPLANTGELFF. CDR3 nucleotides: TGTGCCAGCAGCTTGCCACTAGCTAACACCGGGGAGCTGTTTTTT. The chain employs TRBV5-8 and TRBJ2-2; D possibly corresponds to TRBD2 (6 bases). Per germline, CDR1 SGHTS and CDR2 YDEGEE. The CDR3 length is 15 residues. V was pared by 1 base and J by 2 bases, with 9 bases between.

This clone has only a few counts. V is TRBV6-1 and J is TRBJ2-7; D is possibly TRBD2 (5 bases). The CDR3 runs to 13 residues. The ends were cut back, 4 bases at V and 3 bases at J, with 10 bases in the middle. The germline CDR1 and CDR2 sequences are MNHNS and SASEGT. The CDR3 protein is CASSVELVYEQYF. CDR3 coding DNA: TGTGCCAGCAGTGTAGAACTAGTCTACGAGCAGTACTTC.

This chain uses TRBV10-3 with TRBJ2-7; maybe TRBD2 (5 bases). There are 15 residues in the CDR3. Germline CDR1 reads ENHRY; CDR2 reads SYGVKD. V shed 0 bases and J shed 3 bases, with 12 bases lying between them. The CDR3: CAISESKVEGYEQYF. The CDR3 DNA is TGTGCCATCAGTGAGTCGAAGGTTGAGGGCTACGAGCAGTACTTC.

The rearrangement joins TRBV29-1 to TRBJ2-5, with D maybe TRBD1 (6 bases). CDR1 is SQVTM, CDR2 ANQGSEA, per germline. V was cut by 8 bases and J by 0 bases, with 13 bases left in between. The CDR3 has 13 amino acids. CDR3 region: CSLTGTDQETQYF. The DNA of the CDR3 is TGCAGCCTAACAGGGACCGACCAAGAGACCCAGTACTTC.

This clone was counted only a few times. The gene calls are TRBV29-1 and TRBJ2-1, with TRBD1 matching over 8 bases. V was pared by 6 bases and J by 5 bases, with 9 bases of the junction left unmatched. Germline lookup yields CDR1 SQVTM and CDR2 ANQGSEA. The CDR3 runs to 14 residues. CDR3 nucleotides: TGCAGCGTCGGGGACAGGCGATGGCACAATGAGCAGTTCTTC. Its translation: CSVGDRRWHNEQFF.

The V gene is TRBV11-2, the J gene TRBJ2-7; 8 nucleotides align to TRBD1. V lost 3 bases and J lost 1; bases outside the gene matches: 2. The CDR3 extends over 14 amino acids. Germline CDR1 and CDR2: SGHAT and FQNNGV. The CDR3 loop reads CASSFGTGSYEQYF. The CDR3 nucleotides read TGTGCCAGCAGCTTCGGGACAGGTTCCTACGAGCAGTACTTC.

This clone has more than one count but fewer than ten. The same CDR3 is also encoded by other DNA sequences in this sample. This chain links TRBV14 with TRBJ2-1, with a possible D match to TRBD2 (5 bases). Germline lookup yields CDR1 SGHDN and CDR2 FVKESK. This CDR3 has 13 residues. V dropped 1 base and J dropped 7 bases, with 8 bases sitting between them. The CDR3 protein is CASSQGLPNEQFF. The DNA of the CDR3 is TGTGCCAGCAGCCAAGGACTACCAAATGAGCAGTTCTTC.